This T cell receptor (beta chain) was captured in a study of shared clonotypes between healthy human individuals. The CDR3 consists of 16 residues. The germline V gene has CDR1 SGHTS and CDR2 YDEGEE. The junction had 9 bases not matched to a gene; V was cut back by 0 bases and J by 5 bases. This table comes from immunoSEQ multiplex PCR, and its TCRdb copy is limited to in-frame clones, with some not included. The sample has 750,000 to 1,000,000 clones, roughly 92% seen once. In the naive CD8 group, cells lacked CD45RO and were positively selected for CCR7, so terminally differentiated effector memory CD45RA+ cells were left out.

V and J are TRBV5-8 and TRBJ2-7; the match to TRBD2 covers 9 bases. The TCR was taken from a young man in good health. The material sequenced was naive CD8+ T cells sorted from blood. CDR3 amino acids: CASSLGLAGVINEQYF. DNA for the CDR3: TGTGCCAGCAGCTTGGGGTTAGCGGGAGTAATCAACGAGCAGTACTTC.